This T cell receptor (beta chain) was captured by sequencing in a study of molecular identifiers for immune sequencing clone quantification. This clonotype was picked up a small number of times. Germline V lookup: CDR1 KGHSH, CDR2 LQKENI. V dropped 4 bases and J dropped 0 bases, with 9 bases sitting between them. The CDR3 extends over 14 amino acids. TCRdb fed the PCR reads into MiXCR, producing one record per CDR3 protein. The sample carries 100,000 or so distinct CDR3 sequences, 30% to 45% recorded once. The sequenced sample was naive CD8+ T cells from blood, with Jurkat cell RNA spiked in. Subset defined: FACS-sorted CD8+CD4-CCR7+CD45RA+ naive T cells. The clonotype originates from a human donor in good health. Some libraries in this study had Jurkat cell RNA spiked in. J is TRBJ2-5 and V is TRBV18; D ambiguous. In DNA, the CDR3 is TGTGCCAGCTCACTACCTGACAACCAAGAGACCCAGTACTTC. Translation gives CASSLPDNQETQYF. Using reference TRBV18 and TRBJ2-5 for the parts outside the CDR3, the full variable domain is NAGVMQNPRHLVRRRGQEARLRCSPMKGHSHVYWYRQLPEEGLKFMVYLQKENIIDESGMPKERFSAEFPKEGPSILRIQQVVRGDSAAYFCASSLPDNQETQYFGPGTRLLVL.